The T cell receptor beta chain described here comes from a study of cytomegalovirus exposure and HLA in healthy donors. Across the study: Roughly 180 million T cells yielded 110 million or so unique TCR beta sequences in earlier analysis.

On this clone: Its antigen is not known.

Researchers ran the PCR with 60 Vbeta and 13 Jbeta primers. Produced via immunoSEQ multiplex PCR; TCRdb's table is partial and in-frame only. Among roughly 34,000 clones listed, more than 60% were seen once. V shed 6 bases and J shed 0 bases, with 10 bases lying between them. CDR1 is SQVTM and CDR2 is ANQGSEA in the germline V gene. The CDR3 is 13 amino acids. Whole-study results and caveats: Cytomegalovirus association was listed for around 170 TCR beta chains.

This chain joins TRBV29-1 and TRBJ2-3, with D possibly TRBD1 on 6 matching bases. The clonotype originates from a man aged 25 to 45 in good health and CMV-seronegative. The sample consisted of PBMCs. The CDR3 loop is CSVEQGSTDTQYF. CDR3 sequence (DNA): TGCAGCGTCGAGCAGGGGAGCACAGATACGCAGTATTTT.